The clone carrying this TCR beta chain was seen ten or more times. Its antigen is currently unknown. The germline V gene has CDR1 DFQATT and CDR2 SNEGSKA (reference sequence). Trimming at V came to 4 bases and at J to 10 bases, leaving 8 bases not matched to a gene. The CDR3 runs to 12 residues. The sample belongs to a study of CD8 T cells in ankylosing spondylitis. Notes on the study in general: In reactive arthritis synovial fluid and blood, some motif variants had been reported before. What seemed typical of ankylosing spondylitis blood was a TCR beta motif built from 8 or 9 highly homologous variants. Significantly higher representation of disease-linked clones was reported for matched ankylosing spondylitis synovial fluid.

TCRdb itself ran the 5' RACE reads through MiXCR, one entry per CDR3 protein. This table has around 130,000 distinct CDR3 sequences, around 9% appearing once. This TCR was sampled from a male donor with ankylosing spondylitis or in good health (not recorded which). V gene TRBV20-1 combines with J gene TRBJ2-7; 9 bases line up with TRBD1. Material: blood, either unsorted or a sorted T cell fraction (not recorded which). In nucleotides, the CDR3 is TGCAGTGCTACCTGGACAGGGGAGGGTCAGTACTTC. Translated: CSATWTGEGQYF.